This TCR beta chain derives from a study of immune cell composition in non-small cell lung cancer. Study observations and caveats: Squamous carcinomas (roughly 80%) more often had tumour-associated clones >0.5% than adenocarcinomas (around 33%).

This clone was seen only once. Its cognate antigen is unknown. Normal lung sampling was at least 3 cm from the tumour, as distant as possible. J lost 5 bases, V lost 5 bases, and 2 bases had no gene match. Germline CDR1 and CDR2: SEHNR and FQNEAQ (reference sequence). The CDR3 consists of 14 residues. TCRdb keeps only in-frame clones here, not all; method: immunoSEQ multiplex PCR. This table holds about 2,000 clones, around 72% found once. V gene TRBV7-9 combines with J gene TRBJ2-3, with 12 bases identical to TRBD2. This clonotype originated in a human donor with non-small cell lung cancer. What was sequenced was non-adjacent lung tissue. The CDR3 sequence: CASSPGLAGDTQYF. The CDR3 nucleotides are TGTGCCAGCAGCCCGGGACTAGCGGGAGATACGCAGTATTTT.